This entry features one TCR beta chain sequence. Its antigen is not known. The data stem from a study of STAT5B mutations in CD4+ large granular lymphocyte leukemia. The study, taken as a whole, reports: Patient CD4-sorted repertoires looked more clonal than healthy CD4+ repertoires, even without putative leukemic clones. Top patient clones used TRBV06 genes more often: 8/27 versus 2/35 in controls.

The table came from immunoSEQ multiplex PCR; TCRdb's copy has only in-frame clones and leaves some out. The sample records about 45,000 clones, just over 85% being singletons. The trim removed 0 bases at V and 3 bases at J, leaving 5 bases unmatched. This CDR3 spans 16 amino acids. CDR1 and CDR2 (germline): SGHTA, FQGNSA. The rearrangement links TRBV7-2 to TRBJ2-7, with TRBD2 matching over 10 bases. This sequence was found in a human donor in good health. Sequencing was done on a sample of CD4+ T cells from blood buffy coats. The CDR3 DNA sequence: TGTGCCAGCAGCTTAGCTTTCCCTAGCGGGAGCTACGAGCAGTACTTC. Translation: CASSLAFPSGSYEQYF.